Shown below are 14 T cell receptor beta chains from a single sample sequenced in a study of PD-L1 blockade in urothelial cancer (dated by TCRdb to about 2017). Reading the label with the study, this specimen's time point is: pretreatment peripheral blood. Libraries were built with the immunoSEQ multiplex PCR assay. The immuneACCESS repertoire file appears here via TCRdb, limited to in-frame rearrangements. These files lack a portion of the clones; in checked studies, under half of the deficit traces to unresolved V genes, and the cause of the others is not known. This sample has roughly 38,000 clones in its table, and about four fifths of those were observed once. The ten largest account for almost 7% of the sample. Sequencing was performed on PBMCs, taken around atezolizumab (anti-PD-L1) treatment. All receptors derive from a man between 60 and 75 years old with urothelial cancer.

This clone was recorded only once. CDR3 residues: CASSYLSTKGGYTF. CDR3 nucleotides: TGTGCCAGCAGTTACCTCAGCACGAAGGGGGGCTACACCTTC. The chain employs TRBV6-5 and TRBJ1-2, with D perhaps matching TRBD1 (5 bases). Between the trimmed V and J ends, which lost 2 bases and 8 bases, there was a span of 15 bases. The CDR3 contains 14 residues. Germline CDR1 MNHEY, CDR2 SVGAGI.

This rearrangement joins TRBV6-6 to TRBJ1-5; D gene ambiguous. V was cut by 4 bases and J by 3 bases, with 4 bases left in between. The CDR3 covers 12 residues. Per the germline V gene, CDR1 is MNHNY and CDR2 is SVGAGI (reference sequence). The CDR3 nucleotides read TGTGCCAGCAGTTCCTTCAATCAGCCCCAGCATTTT. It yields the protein CASSSFNQPQHF.

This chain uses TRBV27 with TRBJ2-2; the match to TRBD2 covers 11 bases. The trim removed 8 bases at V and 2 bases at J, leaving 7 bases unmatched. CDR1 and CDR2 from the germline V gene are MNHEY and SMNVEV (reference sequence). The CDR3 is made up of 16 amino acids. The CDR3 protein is CASGGLAGPNTGELFF. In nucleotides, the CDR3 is TGTGCCAGCGGCGGACTAGCGGGTCCTAACACCGGGGAGCTGTTTTTT.

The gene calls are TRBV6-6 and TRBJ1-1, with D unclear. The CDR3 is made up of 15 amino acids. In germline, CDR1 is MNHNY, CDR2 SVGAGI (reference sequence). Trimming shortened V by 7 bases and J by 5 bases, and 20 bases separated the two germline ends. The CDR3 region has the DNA TGTGCCAGCACCCTACCCGGGGAGCAGAATACTGAAGCTTTCTTT. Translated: CASTLPGEQNTEAFF.

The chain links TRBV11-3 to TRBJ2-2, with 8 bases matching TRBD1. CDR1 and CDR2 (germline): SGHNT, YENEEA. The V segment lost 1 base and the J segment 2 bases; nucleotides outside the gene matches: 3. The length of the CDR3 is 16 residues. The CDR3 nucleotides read TGTGCCAGCAGCTTAGCTACAGGGGGTAACACCGGGGAGCTGTTTTTT. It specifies CASSLATGGNTGELFF.

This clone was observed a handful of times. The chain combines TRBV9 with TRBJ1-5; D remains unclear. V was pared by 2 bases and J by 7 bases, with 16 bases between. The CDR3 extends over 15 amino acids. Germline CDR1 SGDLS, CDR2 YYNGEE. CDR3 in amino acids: CASSVDSGLGQPQHF. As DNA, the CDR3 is TGTGCCAGCAGCGTGGATTCGGGTCTTGGGCAGCCCCAGCATTTT.

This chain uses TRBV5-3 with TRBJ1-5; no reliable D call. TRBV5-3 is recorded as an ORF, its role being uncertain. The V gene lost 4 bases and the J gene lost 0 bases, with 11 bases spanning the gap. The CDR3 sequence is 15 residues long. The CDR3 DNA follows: TGTGCCAGAAGCGTGACACCCTATAGCAATCAGCCCCAGCATTTT. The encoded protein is CARSVTPYSNQPQHF.

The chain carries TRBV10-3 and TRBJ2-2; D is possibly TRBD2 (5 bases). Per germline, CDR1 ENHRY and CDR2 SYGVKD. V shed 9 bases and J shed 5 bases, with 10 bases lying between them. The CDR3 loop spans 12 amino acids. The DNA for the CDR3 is TGTGCCATGTCTCCGGGGACCGGGGAGCTGTTTTTT. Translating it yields CAMSPGTGELFF.

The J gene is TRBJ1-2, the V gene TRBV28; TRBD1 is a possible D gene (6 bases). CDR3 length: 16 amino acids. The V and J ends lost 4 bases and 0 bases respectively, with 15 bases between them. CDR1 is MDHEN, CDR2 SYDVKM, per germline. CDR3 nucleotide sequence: TGTGCCAGCAGTTGGTGGCGACAGGAAACTAACTATGGCTACACCTTC. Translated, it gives CASSWWRQETNYGYTF.

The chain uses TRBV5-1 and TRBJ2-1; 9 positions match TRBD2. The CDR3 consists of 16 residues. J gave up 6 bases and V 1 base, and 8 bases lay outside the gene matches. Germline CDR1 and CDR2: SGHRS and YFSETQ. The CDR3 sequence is CASSLLGLARGNEQFF. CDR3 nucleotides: TGCGCCAGCAGCTTGTTGGGACTAGCTCGCGGCAATGAGCAGTTCTTC. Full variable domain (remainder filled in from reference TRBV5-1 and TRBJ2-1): KAGVTQTPRYLIKTRGQQVTLSCSPISGHRSVSWYQQTPGQGLQFLFEYFSETQRNKGNFPGRFSGRQFSNSRSEMNVSTLELGDSALYLCASSLLGLARGNEQFFGPGTRLTVL.

The CDR3 here is CASSLAQTGGSSGNTIYF. CDR3 coding DNA: TGCGCCAGCAGCTTGGCCCAGACAGGGGGCAGCAGTGGAAACACCATATATTTT. The genes are TRBV5-1 and TRBJ1-3; 10 nucleotides agree with TRBD1. The CDR3 runs to 18 residues. Germline V gene sequence: CDR1 SGHRS, CDR2 YFSETQ. V dropped 0 bases and J dropped 3; count of bases not matched to a gene: 9.

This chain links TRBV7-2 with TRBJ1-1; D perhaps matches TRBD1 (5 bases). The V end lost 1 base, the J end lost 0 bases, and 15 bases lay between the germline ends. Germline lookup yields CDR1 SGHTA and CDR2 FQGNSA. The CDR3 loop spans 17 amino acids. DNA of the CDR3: TGTGCCAGCAGCTTAGTGGCCCCGGGGGGATTGAACACTGAAGCTTTCTTT. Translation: CASSLVAPGGLNTEAFF.

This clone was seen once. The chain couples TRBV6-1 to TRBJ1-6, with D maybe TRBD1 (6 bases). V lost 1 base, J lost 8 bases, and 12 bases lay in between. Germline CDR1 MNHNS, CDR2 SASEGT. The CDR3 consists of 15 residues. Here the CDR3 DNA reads TGTGCCAGCAGTGAAGGACAGGCTCCTTATTCACCCCTCCACTTT. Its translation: CASSEGQAPYSPLHF.

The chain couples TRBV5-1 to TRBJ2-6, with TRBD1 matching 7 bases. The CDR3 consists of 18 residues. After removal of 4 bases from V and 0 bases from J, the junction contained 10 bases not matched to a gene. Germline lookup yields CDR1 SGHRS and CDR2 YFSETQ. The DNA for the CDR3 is TGCGCCAGCAGCCCGGACAGGCCGGGGTTCTCTGGGGCCAACGTCCTGACTTTC. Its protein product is CASSPDRPGFSGANVLTF. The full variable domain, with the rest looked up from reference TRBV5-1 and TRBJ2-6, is KAGVTQTPRYLIKTRGQQVTLSCSPISGHRSVSWYQQTPGQGLQFLFEYFSETQRNKGNFPGRFSGRQFSNSRSEMNVSTLELGDSALYLCASSPDRPGFSGANVLTFGAGSRLTVL.